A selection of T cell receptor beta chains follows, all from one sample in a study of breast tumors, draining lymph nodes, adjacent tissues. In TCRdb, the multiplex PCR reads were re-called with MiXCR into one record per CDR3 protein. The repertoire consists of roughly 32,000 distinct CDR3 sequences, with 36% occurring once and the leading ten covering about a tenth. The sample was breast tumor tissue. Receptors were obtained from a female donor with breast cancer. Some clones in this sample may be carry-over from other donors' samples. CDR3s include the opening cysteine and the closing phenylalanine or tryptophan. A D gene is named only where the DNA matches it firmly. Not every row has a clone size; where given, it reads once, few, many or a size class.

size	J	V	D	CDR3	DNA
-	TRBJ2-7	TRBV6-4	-	CASRTGEAAYEQYF	TGTGCCAGCAGGACGGGTGAGGCGGCCTACGAGCAGTACTTC
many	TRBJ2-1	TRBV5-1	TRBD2	CASGPSIAGGRNEQFF	TGCGCCAGCGGGCCCTCTATAGCGGGAGGGCGGAATGAGCAGTTCTTC
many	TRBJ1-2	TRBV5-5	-	CASSLAQGYGYTF	TGTGCCAGCAGCTTGGCCCAGGGCTATGGCTACACCTTC
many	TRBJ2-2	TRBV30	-	CAWSRGTNTGELFF	TGTGCCTGGAGTAGGGGGACGAACACCGGGGAGCTGTTTTTT
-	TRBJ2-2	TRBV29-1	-	CSVDYENTGELFF	TGCAGCGTTGATTACGAGAATACCGGGGAGCTATTTTTT
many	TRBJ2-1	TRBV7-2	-	CASSLGSGLGNEQFF	TGTGCCAGCAGCTTAGGTTCAGGGCTGGGGAATGAGCAGTTCTTC
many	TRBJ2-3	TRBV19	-	CASSIGSDTDTQYF	TGTGCCAGTAGTATCGGTAGCGACACAGATACGCAGTATTTT
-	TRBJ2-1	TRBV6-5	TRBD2	CASRREANEQFF	TGTGCCAGCCGGCGGGAGGCCAATGAGCAGTTCTTC
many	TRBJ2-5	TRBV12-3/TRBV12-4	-	CASSPRGVNQYF	TGTGCCAGCAGCCCGAGGGGGGTAAACCAGTACTTC
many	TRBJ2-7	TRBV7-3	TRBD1	CASSFDGTGGYEQYF	TGTGCCAGCAGCTTTGACGGGACAGGGGGCTACGAGCAGTACTTC
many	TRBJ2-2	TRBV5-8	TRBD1	CASSPGTGYTGELFF	TGTGCCAGCAGTCCCGGGACAGGGTACACCGGGGAGCTGTTTTTT
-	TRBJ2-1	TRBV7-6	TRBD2	CASSLIREGHNEQFF	TGTGCCAGCAGCTTAATACGGGAGGGCCACAATGAGCAGTTCTTC
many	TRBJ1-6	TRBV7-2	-	CASSLDNRAYSPLHF	TGTGCCAGCAGCTTAGATAACAGGGCTTATTCACCCCTCCACTTT
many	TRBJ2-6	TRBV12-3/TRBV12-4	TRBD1	CASSSNTGTGPSGANVLTF	TGTGCCAGCAGTTCCAACACCGGGACAGGGCCCTCTGGGGCCAACGTCCTGACTTTC
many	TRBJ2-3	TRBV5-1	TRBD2	CASSNGLAGGLPPQYF	TGCGCCAGCAGCAACGGACTAGCGGGAGGGCTTCCACCGCAGTATTTT
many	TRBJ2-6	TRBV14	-	CASSPPGAGANVLTF	TGTGCCAGCAGCCCTCCCGGGGCTGGGGCCAACGTCCTGACTTTC
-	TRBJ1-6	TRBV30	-	CAWTNGGNSPLHF	TGTGCCTGGACCAATGGGGGAAATTCACCCCTCCACTTT
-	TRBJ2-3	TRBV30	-	CAWSPGRTDTQYF	TGTGCCTGGAGCCCTGGGCGCACAGATACGCAGTATTTT
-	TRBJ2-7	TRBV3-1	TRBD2	CASSQVGGIGDHSYEQYF	TGTGCCAGCAGCCAAGTGGGGGGGATAGGGGACCACTCCTACGAGCAGTACTTC
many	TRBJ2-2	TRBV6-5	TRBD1	CASSDRGETGELFF	TGTGCCAGCAGCGACAGGGGTGAGACCGGGGAGCTGTTTTTT
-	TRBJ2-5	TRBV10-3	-	CAISGDNPGEETQYF	TGTGCCATCAGCGGGGACAATCCGGGAGAAGAGACCCAGTACTTC
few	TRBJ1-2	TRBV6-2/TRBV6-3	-	CASTRTEEGYGYTF	TGTGCCAGCACCCGGACCGAAGAGGGATATGGCTACACCTTC
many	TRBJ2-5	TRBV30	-	CAWSVPQGLGETQYF	TGTGCCTGGAGTGTACCCCAGGGGTTGGGGGAGACCCAGTACTTC
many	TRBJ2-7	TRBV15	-	CATSRDWRQSSYEQYF	TGTGCCACCAGCAGAGACTGGCGACAGAGCTCCTACGAGCAGTACTTC
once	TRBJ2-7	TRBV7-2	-	CASSLDRESSYEQYF	TGTGCCAGCAGCTTAGACAGGGAAAGCTCCTACGAGCAGTACTTC
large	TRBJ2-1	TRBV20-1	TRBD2	CSARPLGRESYNEQFF	TGCAGTGCTAGGCCCCTGGGGCGGGAGAGCTACAATGAGCAGTTCTTC
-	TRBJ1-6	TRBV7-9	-	CASSVRGNNSPLHF	TGTGCCAGCAGCGTCCGGGGGAATAATTCACCCCTCCACTTT
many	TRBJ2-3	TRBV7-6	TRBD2	CASSPGLAEITDTQYF	TGTGCCAGCAGCCCGGGACTAGCGGAGATCACAGATACGCAGTATTTT
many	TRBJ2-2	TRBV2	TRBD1	CASGQGGNTGELFF	TGTGCCAGCGGACAGGGGGGGAACACCGGGGAGCTGTTTTTT
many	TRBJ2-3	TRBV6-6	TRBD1	CASRPDRVPLPSTDTQYF	TGTGCCAGCCGGCCGGACAGGGTCCCTCTACCTAGCACAGATACGCAGTATTTT
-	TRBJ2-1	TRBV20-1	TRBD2	CSAYGSAGGFYNELFF	TGCAGTGCTTACGGGTCTGCGGGAGGCTTCTACAATGAGCTGTTCTTC
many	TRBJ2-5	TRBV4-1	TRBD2	CASSLRLAGAGETQYF	TGCGCCAGCAGCCTCAGACTAGCGGGAGCAGGAGAGACCCAGTACTTC
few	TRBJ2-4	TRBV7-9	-	CASSTGAGAKNIQYF	TGTGCCAGCAGCACCGGGGCGGGGGCCAAAAACATTCAGTACTTC
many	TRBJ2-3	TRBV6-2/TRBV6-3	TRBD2	CASSRAPSGRADTQYF	TGTGCCAGCAGCCGCGCGCCTAGCGGGAGAGCAGATACGCAGTATTTT
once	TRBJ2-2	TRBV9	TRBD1	CASSVGQGIIGELFF	TGTGCCAGCAGCGTAGGACAGGGGATAATCGGGGAGCTGTTTTTT
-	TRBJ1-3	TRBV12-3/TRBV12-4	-	CASRNRDGGNTIYF	TGTGCCAGCAGAAACAGGGATGGTGGAAACACCATATATTTT
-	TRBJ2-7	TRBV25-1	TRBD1	CASSGVGTGVGEQYF	TGTGCCAGCAGTGGAGTTGGGACAGGGGTTGGGGAGCAGTACTTC
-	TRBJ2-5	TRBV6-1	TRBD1	CASSAGTVQETQYF	TGTGCCAGCAGTGCCGGGACAGTCCAAGAGACCCAGTACTTC
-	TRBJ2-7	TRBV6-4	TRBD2	CASTPWGGTYEQYF	TGTGCCAGCACCCCCTGGGGGGGGACCTACGAGCAGTACTTC
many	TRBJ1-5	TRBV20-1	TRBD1	CSARPSGTGGEQPQHF	TGCAGTGCTAGACCCTCCGGGACAGGGGGAGAACAGCCCCAGCATTTT
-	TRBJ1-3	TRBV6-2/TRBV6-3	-	CASSYPSRRHSGNTIYF	TGTGCCAGCAGTTACCCTTCTCGCCGACACTCTGGAAACACCATATATTTT
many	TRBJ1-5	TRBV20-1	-	CSARDGRYSNQPQHF	TGCAGTGCTAGAGATGGCAGATATAGCAATCAGCCCCAGCATTTT
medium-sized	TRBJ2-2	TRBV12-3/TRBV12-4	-	CASRIGGGAGTGELFF	TGTGCCAGCAGAATAGGCGGGGGCGCAGGCACCGGGGAGCTGTTTTTT
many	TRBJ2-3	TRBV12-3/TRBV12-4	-	CASSRTDTQYF	TGTGCCAGCAGTCGCACAGATACGCAGTATTTT
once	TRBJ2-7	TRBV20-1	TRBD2	CSVRGLAAEYEQYF	TGCAGTGTCAGAGGACTAGCGGCCGAATACGAGCAGTACTTC
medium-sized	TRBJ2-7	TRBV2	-	CASSERGSEQYF	TGTGCCAGCAGTGAGAGGGGGAGCGAGCAGTACTTC
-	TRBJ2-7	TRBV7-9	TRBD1	CASSLVGGPYEQYF	TGTGCCAGCAGCTTAGTAGGGGGCCCCTACGAGCAGTACTTC
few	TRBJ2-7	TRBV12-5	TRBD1	CASANRIPGQGAASYEQYF	TGTGCTAGTGCCAACCGAATTCCGGGACAGGGGGCCGCGTCCTACGAGCAGTACTTC
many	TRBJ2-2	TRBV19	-	CASSTGPAGELFF	TGTGCCAGTAGTACGGGGCCGGCCGGGGAGCTGTTTTTT
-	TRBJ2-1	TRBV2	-	CASGEYSWQLF	TGTGCCAGCGGTGAATATAGCTGGCAGCTCTTC